This T cell receptor (beta chain) was identified during a study of radiotherapy plus CTLA-4 blockade in lung cancer. Study results and caveats: Researchers report tumor-derived TCR clones expanding in blood after radiotherapy plus ipilimumab. With interferon-beta, early dynamics of blood T cell clones were reported to best predict response.

This clone was observed a handful of times. Its antigen remains unknown. TCRdb's table, derived via immunoSEQ multiplex PCR, lists solely in-frame clones and lacks some. The data hold tens of thousands of clones, with 70% to 80% observed a single time. The CDR3 extends over 17 amino acids. Germline loops: CDR1 MGHRA, CDR2 YSYEKL. Trimming took off 1 base at V and 2 bases at J, with 16 bases between the two ends. Enrolled patients, whose metastatic non-small-cell lung cancer was chemo-refractory, received focal radiation plus CTLA-4 blockade with ipilimumab. The chain is built from TRBV4-1 and TRBJ2-3; possible D gene TRBD2, 6 bases. The starting material was peripheral blood, obtained from a patient treated with radiotherapy plus ipilimumab. The clonotype comes from a human donor with non-small cell lung cancer whose response to radiotherapy plus ipilimumab could not be evaluated. CDR3 sequence reads: CASSQAVVAALTDTQYF. The CDR3 DNA sequence: TGCGCCAGCAGCCAAGCGGTCGTAGCGGCCCTCACAGATACGCAGTATTTT.